This TCR beta chain was identified in a study of T cells in Graves' hyperthyroidism and ophthalmopathy. Exclusion of a patient resulted from uncontrolled infection, other autoimmune disease, pregnancy or lactation. CDR3 length equals 14 residues. Trimming took off 0 bases at V and 2 bases at J, with 8 bases between the two ends. Germline V gives CDR1 MNHEY, CDR2 SVGAGI. Amplified TCR beta CDR3 regions came from RNA transcripts. First-round RT-PCR with HTBI primers amplified the TCR CDR3 region. TCRdb re-derived calls from the multiplex PCR reads in MiXCR, one entry per CDR3 protein. The sample consists of under 700,000 distinct CDR3 sequences, 35% to 55% of them appearing once. This clonotype appeared a few times.

Sequencing used peripheral blood or thyroid tissue (not recorded which). This chain uses TRBV6-5 with TRBJ2-7; D may match TRBD1 or TRBD2 (5 bases each). The sequence came from a woman aged 18-35 years with Graves' hyperthyroidism. In DNA form, the CDR3 reads TGTGCCAGCAGTTACTCTACGGGACCCTACGAGCAGTACTTC. This sequence encodes CASSYSTGPYEQYF.